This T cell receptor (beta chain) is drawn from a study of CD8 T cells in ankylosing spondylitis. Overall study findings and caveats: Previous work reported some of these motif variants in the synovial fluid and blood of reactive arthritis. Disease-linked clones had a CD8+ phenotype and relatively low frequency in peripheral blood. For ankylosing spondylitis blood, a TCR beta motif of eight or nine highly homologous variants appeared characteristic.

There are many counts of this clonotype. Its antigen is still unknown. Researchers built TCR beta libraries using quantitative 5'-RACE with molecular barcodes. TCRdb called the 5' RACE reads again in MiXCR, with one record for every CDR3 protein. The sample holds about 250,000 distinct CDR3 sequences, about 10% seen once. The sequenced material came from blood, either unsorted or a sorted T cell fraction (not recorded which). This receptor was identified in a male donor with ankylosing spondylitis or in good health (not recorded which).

The CDR3 DNA sequence: TGTGCCAGCAGCTATTCAGGCGGGAGCGGGAGGAGTGAGCAGTTCTTC. It specifies CASSYSGGSGRSEQFF. V is TRBV7-2 and J is TRBJ2-1, with TRBD2 matching over 9 bases. V lost 4 bases, J lost 9 bases, and 13 bases stayed unmatched. Germline V gives CDR1 SGHTA, CDR2 FQGNSA. CDR3 length: 16 residues.